This T cell receptor (beta chain) stems from a study of CD8 T cells in Susac syndrome. TCR beta sequencing was performed on blood CD8+ and CD4+ T cells. CDR1 is SGHNT and CDR2 is YYREEE in the germline V gene (reference sequence). This CDR3 is built from 19 residues. Trimming shortened V by 6 bases and J by 0 bases, and 27 bases separated the two germline ends. It was with random hexamers that roughly 0.5 to 1 ug RNA was reverse transcribed. Across 54 Vbeta and 13 Jbeta, TCR beta CDR3 was amplified with immunoSEQ multiplex PCR. A single record per CDR3 protein comes from TCRdb applying MiXCR to the immunoSEQ multiplex PCR reads. Here the sample spans 100,000 to 150,000 distinct CDR3 sequences, more than 90% being singletons.

The material sequenced was CD8+ T cells from PBMCs. This TCR came from a human donor with Susac syndrome. The rearrangement uses TRBV5-4 and TRBJ1-2; D may be TRBD1 (5 bases). The CDR3 loop reads CASTISPGEGVSTNYGYTF. CDR3 coding DNA: TGTGCCAGCACCATCTCCCCGGGTGAAGGGGTCTCTACTAACTATGGCTACACCTTC. Using reference TRBV5-4 and TRBJ1-2 for the parts outside the CDR3, the full variable domain is ETGVTQSPTHLIKTRGQQVTLRCSSQSGHNTVSWYQQALGQGPQFIFQYYREEENGRGNFPPRFSGLQFPNYSSELNVNALELDDSALYLCASTISPGEGVSTNYGYTFGSGTRLTVV.